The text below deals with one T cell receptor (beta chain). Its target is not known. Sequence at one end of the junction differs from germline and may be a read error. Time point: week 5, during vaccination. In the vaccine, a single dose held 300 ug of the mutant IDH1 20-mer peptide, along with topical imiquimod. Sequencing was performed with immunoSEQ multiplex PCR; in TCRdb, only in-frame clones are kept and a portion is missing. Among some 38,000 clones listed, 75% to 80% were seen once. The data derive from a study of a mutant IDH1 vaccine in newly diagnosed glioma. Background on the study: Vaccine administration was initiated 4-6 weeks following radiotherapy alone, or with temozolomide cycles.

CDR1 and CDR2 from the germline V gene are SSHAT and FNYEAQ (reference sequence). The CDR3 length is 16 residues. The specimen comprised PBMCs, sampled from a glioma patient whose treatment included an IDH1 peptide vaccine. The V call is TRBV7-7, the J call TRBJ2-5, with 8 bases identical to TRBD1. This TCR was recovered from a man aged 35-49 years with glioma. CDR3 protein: CASSLGGQGAQETQYF. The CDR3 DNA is TGTGCTAGCAGCTTAGGGGGGCAGGGGGCACAAGAGACCCAGTACTTC.